The 18 T cell receptor beta chains presented below share a single source sample, sequenced in a study of siplizumab effects on memory and regulatory T cells. Data came from immunoSEQ multiplex PCR; TCRdb stores just in-frame clones and leaves some out. The table records 100,000 or so clones, 85% to 95% of them present only once. The source material was non-Treg CD4+ T cells sorted from blood. The receptors originated from a human donor in good health.

This chain connects TRBV21-1 to TRBJ1-2. TRBV21-1 is listed as a pseudogene. CDR3 size: 14 residues. DNA of the CDR3: TGTGCCAGCAGCGCTATCCCCCCATGGAATGGCTACACCTTC. As protein: CASSAIPPWNGYTF.

The rearrangement uses TRBV7-3 and TRBJ2-2, with a weak D call TRBD2 (6 bases). The CDR3 has 14 residues. Germline V gene lookup returns CDR1 SGHTA and CDR2 FQGTGA. Trimming left V 6 bases short and J 2 bases short, with 10 bases between. CDR3 in amino acids: CASRKGTNTGELFF. As DNA, the CDR3 is TGTGCCAGCAGGAAAGGGACTAACACCGGGGAGCTGTTTTTT. Full variable domain (outside the CDR3, taken from reference TRBV7-3 and TRBJ2-2): GAGVSQTPSNKVTEKGKYVELRCDPISGHTALYWYRQSLGQGPEFLIYFQGTGAADDSGLPNDRFFAVRPEGSVSTLKIQRTERGDSAVYLCASRKGTNTGELFFGEGSRLTVL.

The chain joins TRBV4-1 to TRBJ1-2; D is possibly TRBD1 (5 bases). Trimming left V 0 bases short and J 2 bases short, with 16 bases between. The CDR3 length is 17 residues. Germline V gene lookup returns CDR1 MGHRA and CDR2 YSYEKL. This chain's CDR3 is CASSQDSVITGNYGYTF. In DNA, the CDR3 is TGCGCCAGCAGCCAAGACTCGGTTATTACAGGCAACTATGGCTACACCTTC.

This chain connects TRBV19 to TRBJ2-2, with D tentatively TRBD1 or TRBD2 (5 bases each). CDR1 LNHDA and CDR2 SQIVND come from the germline V gene (reference sequence). Trimming cost V 3 bases and J 4 bases, with 12 bases left between them. The CDR3 has 15 amino acids. CDR3 sequence (DNA): TGTGCCAGTAGTATGCGTTGGGGGACCACCGGGGAGCTGTTTTTT. It translates to CASSMRWGTTGELFF.

The chain has TRBV6-5 and TRBJ2-3, with D perhaps TRBD1 or TRBD2 (5 bases each). CDR3 size: 15 residues. Germline CDR1 and CDR2: MNHEY and SVGAGI. Trimming shortened V by 2 bases and J by 4 bases, and 13 bases separated the two germline ends. Written as DNA, the CDR3 is TGTGCCAGCAGTTACCGACGGCAGGGAGCAGATACGCAGTATTTT. Encoded protein: CASSYRRQGADTQYF.

This clone was counted once. The rearrangement joins TRBV5-1 to TRBJ2-2; no clear D. Germline V CDR1 and CDR2: SGHRS, YFSETQ. Trimming shortened V by 0 bases and J by 0 bases, and 3 bases separated the two germline ends. This CDR3 has 14 residues. The CDR3 spells CASSLGPNTGELFF. CDR3 DNA: TGCGCCAGCAGCTTGGGTCCGAACACCGGGGAGCTGTTTTTT. The complete variable domain, with remaining parts taken from reference TRBV5-1 and TRBJ2-2, reads KAGVTQTPRYLIKTRGQQVTLSCSPISGHRSVSWYQQTPGQGLQFLFEYFSETQRNKGNFPGRFSGRQFSNSRSEMNVSTLELGDSALYLCASSLGPNTGELFFGEGSRLTVL.

The chain uses TRBV7-8 and TRBJ1-1; 7 positions match TRBD1. This CDR3 is built from 16 residues. V lost 6 bases and J lost 1; bases outside the gene matches: 11. Per the germline V gene, CDR1 is SGHVS and CDR2 is FQNEAQ. The CDR3, as DNA: TGTGCCAGCAGAAAAAAAAGACCAGGGGGGAACACTGAAGCTTTCTTT. Its translation is CASRKKRPGGNTEAFF.

This clone was found once. The chain has TRBV19 and TRBJ1-5, with D possibly TRBD1 on 5 matching bases. The CDR3 is made up of 15 amino acids. V lost 1 base to trimming and J lost 7 bases, with 14 bases between them. Looked up from germline, CDR1 is LNHDA and CDR2 is SQIVND (reference sequence). The CDR3, as DNA: TGTGCCAGTAGTATAGGGGGGATTACACCGCAGCCCCAGCATTTT. Amino acids: CASSIGGITPQPQHF.

The rearrangement uses TRBV19 and TRBJ2-2, with 10 bases lining up with TRBD2. The germline gives CDR1 LNHDA, CDR2 SQIVND (reference sequence). This CDR3 comprises 16 residues. V lost 5 bases, J lost 4 bases, and 7 bases stayed unmatched. CDR3 amino acids: CASSPASGRVTGELFF. The CDR3 DNA reads TGTGCCAGTAGTCCGGCTAGCGGGAGAGTCACCGGGGAGCTGTTTTTT.

The chain couples TRBV14 to TRBJ1-1, with D unclear. Trimming took off 4 bases at V and 5 bases at J, with 11 bases between the two ends. This CDR3 is 13 amino acids long. The germline V gene encodes CDR1 SGHDN and CDR2 FVKESK. CDR3 nucleotide sequence: TGTGCCAGCAGCCGAGGTGGGAGAACTGAAGCTTTCTTT. Translated: CASSRGGRTEAFF.

This chain joins TRBV28 and TRBJ1-1; no clear D gene. Germline assignment: CDR1 MDHEN and CDR2 SYDVKM. The CDR3 consists of 14 residues. Trimming left V 1 base short and J 1 base short, with 7 bases between. CDR3 amino acids: CASSLLRENTEAFF. The CDR3 nucleotides are TGTGCCAGCAGTTTATTACGAGAGAACACTGAAGCTTTCTTT. The full variable domain, with the rest looked up from reference TRBV28 and TRBJ1-1, is DVKVTQSSRYLVKRTGEKVFLECVQDMDHENMFWYRQDPGLGLRLIYFSYDVKMKEKGDIPEGYSVSREKKERFSLILESASTNQTSMYLCASSLLRENTEAFFGQGTRLTVV.

This chain links TRBV25-1 with TRBJ2-7, with TRBD1 identical over 9 bases. CDR3 size: 13 residues. V shed 4 bases and J 9 bases; nucleotides not matched to a gene: 7. Germline lookup yields CDR1 MGHDK and CDR2 SYGVNS. CDR3 loop: CASSGGQGLRQYF. CDR3 sequence (DNA): TGTGCCAGCAGTGGGGGACAGGGCCTAAGGCAGTACTTC.

The V and J genes are TRBV19 and TRBJ1-1; D unresolved. The CDR3 loop spans 13 amino acids. The V gene's germline CDR1 is LNHDA and CDR2 SQIVND (reference sequence). The V end lost 3 bases, the J end lost 10 bases, and 15 bases lay between the germline ends. Written as DNA, the CDR3 is TGTGCCAGTAGTATGGACCGGATAGAGGGAGCTTTCTTT. Its translation: CASSMDRIEGAFF.

This clone showed up just once. This chain joins TRBV19 and TRBJ2-1; 12 bases agree with TRBD2. Germline V lookup: CDR1 LNHDA, CDR2 SQIVND (reference sequence). V dropped 4 bases and J dropped 4; count of bases not matched to a gene: 2. The CDR3 spans 15 residues. CDR3 in amino acids: CASSTTSGRYNEQFF. The CDR3 DNA sequence: TGTGCCAGTAGTACAACTAGCGGGAGGTACAATGAGCAGTTCTTC.

This chain links TRBV11-3 with TRBJ1-3; no firm D call. Germline V lookup: CDR1 SGHNT, CDR2 YENEEA. V was cut by 2 bases and J by 4 bases, with 12 bases left in between. The CDR3 is made up of 15 amino acids. CDR3 in amino acids: CASSLFKGSGNTIYF. The DNA of the CDR3 is TGTGCCAGCAGCTTATTCAAAGGGTCCGGAAACACCATATATTTT.

The rearrangement uses TRBV10-3 and TRBJ1-1; TRBD1 might be the D (5 bases). The CDR3 has 14 amino acids. Germline lookup yields CDR1 ENHRY and CDR2 SYGVKD. V was cut by 6 bases and J by 1 base, with 12 bases left in between. The CDR3 loop reads CAIRDRQKNTEAFF. Here the CDR3 DNA reads TGTGCCATCAGAGACAGACAGAAGAACACTGAAGCTTTCTTT.

In its sample, this clone was seen a few times. V is TRBV28 and J is TRBJ1-2; the D gene is possibly TRBD1 (5 bases). V lost 7 bases, J lost 5 bases, and 17 bases lay in between. The V gene's germline CDR1 is MDHEN and CDR2 SYDVKM. The CDR3 covers 14 residues. CDR3 DNA: TGTGCCAGCACCAGGGCAGGCCCAGGATATGGCTACACCTTC. Amino acid sequence: CASTRAGPGYGYTF.

This chain uses TRBV4-2 with TRBJ1-5; D is unresolved. The V end lost 1 base, the J end lost 5 bases, and 9 bases lay between the germline ends. There are 14 residues in the CDR3. CDR1 is LGHNA and CDR2 is YNFKEQ in the germline V gene. The CDR3 region is CASSQGGLDQPQHF. DNA of the CDR3: TGTGCCAGCAGCCAAGGGGGTTTAGATCAGCCCCAGCATTTT.